Below, 24 T cell receptor beta chains from the same sample are listed, as sequenced in a study of CD8 T cells in Susac syndrome. Reverse transcription of about 0.5 to 1 ug RNA was carried out with random hexamers. TCRdb itself ran the immunoSEQ multiplex PCR reads through MiXCR, one entry per CDR3 protein. Counted here are 200,000 to 250,000 distinct CDR3 sequences, nearly 97% occurring once; the ten biggest clones make up 0.095%. The sequenced sample was CD4+ T cells from PBMCs. The receptors originated from a human donor with multiple sclerosis.

J is TRBJ1-2 and V is TRBV7-6; D may be TRBD1 (6 bases). The CDR3 runs to 13 residues. CDR1 is SGHVS and CDR2 is FNYEAQ in the germline V gene. The ends were cut back, 5 bases at V and 4 bases at J, with 11 bases in the middle. CDR3 region: CASSMTGGYGYTF. CDR3 coding DNA: TGTGCCAGCAGCATGACAGGAGGCTATGGCTACACCTTC.

This chain uses TRBV9 with TRBJ1-1; D gene unclear. Trimming left V 7 bases short and J 1 base short, with 11 bases between. The CDR3 is 13 amino acids. Per the germline V gene, CDR1 is SGDLS and CDR2 is YYNGEE. CDR3 region: CASGPRGNTEAFF. In nucleotides, the CDR3 is TGTGCCAGCGGACCTCGGGGGAACACTGAAGCTTTCTTT.

The genes are TRBV30 and TRBJ2-2; unclear D gene. CDR3 length: 15 residues. From germline, CDR1 is GTSNPN and CDR2 SVGIG (reference sequence). The ends were cut back, 0 bases at V and 6 bases at J, with 14 bases in the middle. DNA for the CDR3: TGTGCCTGGAGTGTAAAGTCGTGGCCGGCCGGGGAGCTGTTTTTT. It specifies CAWSVKSWPAGELFF.

This clonotype was recorded only once. The chain recombines TRBV28 with TRBJ1-2; D not resolved. CDR3 length: 15 amino acids. CDR1 MDHEN and CDR2 SYDVKM come from the germline V gene. The V end lost 5 bases, the J end lost 4 bases, and 17 bases lay between the germline ends. DNA of the CDR3: TGTGCCAGCAGTGTCGGGGATGCGGTGTTCTATGGCTACACCTTC. As protein: CASSVGDAVFYGYTF.

The chain carries TRBV28 and TRBJ2-5, with D possibly being TRBD1 or TRBD2 (5 bases each). The CDR3 runs to 14 residues. Trimming removed 2 bases at V and 4 bases at J, with 11 bases between. From germline, CDR1 is MDHEN and CDR2 SYDVKM. CDR3: CASSLGGRSETQYF. In DNA form, the CDR3 reads TGTGCCAGCAGTTTAGGGGGTCGCTCAGAGACCCAGTACTTC. The complete variable domain, with remaining parts taken from reference TRBV28 and TRBJ2-5, reads DVKVTQSSRYLVKRTGEKVFLECVQDMDHENMFWYRQDPGLGLRLIYFSYDVKMKEKGDIPEGYSVSREKKERFSLILESASTNQTSMYLCASSLGGRSETQYFGPGTRLLVL.

The chain has TRBV29-1 and TRBJ2-3; TRBD1 matches 8 bases. The germline V gene has CDR1 SQVTM and CDR2 ANQGSEA. The CDR3 is 16 amino acids. J was trimmed by 6 bases and V by 6 bases; bases with no gene match: 17. CDR3 amino acids: CSVFPHNRGQADTQYF. CDR3 nucleotides: TGCAGCGTGTTCCCCCATAACAGGGGACAGGCCGATACGCAGTATTTT.

The chain carries TRBV28 and TRBJ2-5, with 7 nucleotides matching TRBD2. The V and J ends lost 4 bases and 2 bases, in that order; junction bases with no gene match: 7. This CDR3 is built from 15 residues. Germline loops: CDR1 MDHEN, CDR2 SYDVKM. The CDR3 region has the DNA TGTGCCAGCAGTTCGCTAGCGGTAACACAAGAGACCCAGTACTTC. Translation gives CASSSLAVTQETQYF.

This chain connects TRBV20-1 to TRBJ2-1, with D perhaps TRBD1 or TRBD2 (5 bases each). This CDR3 has 12 residues. Trimming left V 7 bases short and J 4 bases short, with 11 bases between. The germline V gene encodes CDR1 DFQATT and CDR2 SNEGSKA (reference sequence). The CDR3 here is CSVSGLYNEQFF. The CDR3 DNA reads as TGCAGTGTTTCGGGGCTTTACAATGAGCAGTTCTTC.

This clonotype was seen just once. The genes are TRBV9 and TRBJ2-5, with D possibly matching TRBD2 (6 bases). V was clipped by 1 base and J by 5 bases, with 9 bases between them. Germline V gene data show CDR1 as SGDLS and CDR2 as YYNGEE. The CDR3 is made up of 13 amino acids. The CDR3 is CASSVTSLETQYF. The CDR3 bases are TGTGCCAGCAGCGTAACTAGCTTGGAGACCCAGTACTTC.

The rearrangement links TRBV29-1 to TRBJ2-7; D unresolved. The CDR3 has 13 amino acids. Germline values: CDR1 SQVTM, CDR2 ANQGSEA. Trimming removed 6 bases from V and 2 bases from J, with 14 bases in between. CDR3 region: CSVQFVSAYEQYF. CDR3 nucleotides: TGCAGCGTGCAATTTGTAAGCGCCTACGAGCAGTACTTC.

This clonotype has more than one count but fewer than ten. J is TRBJ2-3 and V is TRBV5-4, with no clear D. The CDR3 loop spans 14 amino acids. Germline CDR1 is SGHNT and CDR2 is YYREEE (reference sequence). Between the trimmed V and J ends, which lost 2 bases and 1 base, there was a span of 8 bases. The DNA of the CDR3 is TGTGCCAGCAGCTTAGGCGGACGCACAGATACGCAGTATTTT. This translates into CASSLGGRTDTQYF.

The chain uses TRBV29-1 and TRBJ1-1; D gene uncertain. CDR1 and CDR2 from the germline V gene are SQVTM and ANQGSEA. V lost 5 bases, J lost 6 bases, and 10 bases lay in between. CDR3 size: 11 residues. CDR3 DNA: TGCAGCGTTCCCGCTGGGCCTGAAGCTTTCTTT. It is translated as CSVPAGPEAFF. Complete variable domain (other parts from reference TRBV29-1 and TRBJ1-1): SAVISQKPSRDICQRGTSLTIQCQVDSQVTMMFWYRQQPGQSLTLIATANQGSEATYESGFVIDKFPISRPNLTFSTLTVSNMSPEDSSIYLCSVPAGPEAFFGQGTRLTVV.

This clonotype was seen just once. The chain has TRBV29-1 and TRBJ2-7, with D possibly being TRBD1 or TRBD2 (5 bases each). Germline V gene data show CDR1 as SQVTM and CDR2 as ANQGSEA. CDR3 length equals 14 residues. V was trimmed by 4 bases and J by 2 bases, leaving 15 bases between them. The CDR3 nucleotides are TGCAGCGTTGGAGGGGCAGGGCCCACCTACGAGCAGTACTTC. It is translated as CSVGGAGPTYEQYF.

This chain connects TRBV20-1 to TRBJ2-7; D may correspond to TRBD1 or TRBD2 (5 bases each). The germline V gene encodes CDR1 DFQATT and CDR2 SNEGSKA (reference sequence). The V gene lost 6 bases and the J gene lost 0 bases, with 15 bases spanning the gap. This CDR3 has 14 amino acids. The CDR3 coding sequence is TGCAGTGCAACCCCGGGGCCGCACTCCTACGAGCAGTACTTC. Protein product: CSATPGPHSYEQYF.

The chain links TRBV20-1 to TRBJ2-5, with TRBD1 identical over 7 bases. Germline trimming cut 2 bases from V and 1 base from J; bases unmatched to any gene: 4. The CDR3 runs 14 residues. CDR1 is DFQATT, CDR2 SNEGSKA, per germline (reference sequence). CDR3 DNA: TGCAGTGCTAGATCTCCAGGGGGCCAAGAGACCCAGTACTTC. Translating it yields CSARSPGGQETQYF.

The chain combines TRBV29-1 with TRBJ2-5; 8 positions match TRBD2. V dropped 4 bases and J dropped 9; count of bases not matched to a gene: 16. Germline values: CDR1 SQVTM, CDR2 ANQGSEA. The CDR3 covers 15 residues. Written as DNA, the CDR3 is TGCAGCGTTGTTGAAGCGGGAGTTGGGTTGGGGGCCCAGTACTTC. The encoded protein is CSVVEAGVGLGAQYF.

This chain links TRBV6-5 with TRBJ1-2; 8 nucleotides align to TRBD1. The V segment lost 2 bases and the J segment 5 bases; nucleotides outside the gene matches: 4. CDR3 length equals 14 residues. Germline assignment: CDR1 MNHEY and CDR2 SVGAGI. CDR3 loop: CASSYTGTGYGYTF. The CDR3 DNA sequence: TGTGCCAGCAGTTACACCGGGACAGGTTATGGCTACACCTTC.

The CDR3 loop is CASSLRTGGIYEQYF. The CDR3 DNA is TGTGCCAGCAGCTTAAGGACAGGGGGCATCTACGAGCAGTACTTC. The rearrangement links TRBV5-4 to TRBJ2-7; 11 positions agree with TRBD1. The CDR3 consists of 15 residues. The germline CDR1 and CDR2 sequences are SGHNT and YYREEE (reference sequence). J was trimmed by 3 bases and V by 2 bases; bases with no gene match: 4.

This rearrangement joins TRBV30 to TRBJ2-1; TRBD2 agrees at 7 bases. The CDR3 consists of 14 residues. Per the germline V gene, CDR1 is GTSNPN and CDR2 is SVGIG (reference sequence). V lost 2 bases, J lost 4 bases, and 5 bases stayed unmatched. The CDR3 sequence: CAWSTIAGYNEQFF. The CDR3 region has the DNA TGTGCCTGGAGTACCATAGCGGGTTACAATGAGCAGTTCTTC.

The V and J genes are TRBV3-1 and TRBJ2-5, with D perhaps matching TRBD1 (5 bases). The CDR3 length is 14 residues. The germline V gene has CDR1 LGHDT and CDR2 YNNKEL (reference sequence). V was shortened by 0 bases and J by 5 bases, with 10 bases between the two germline ends. This CDR3 is CASSQEAGKETQYF. The CDR3 DNA reads TGTGCCAGCAGCCAAGAGGCAGGGAAGGAGACCCAGTACTTC.

CDR3 coding DNA: TGCAGCGTTTCCAGCAAACAGGGAGGTGGATCAGAGACCCAGTACTTC. It yields the protein CSVSSKQGGGSETQYF. This chain connects TRBV29-1 to TRBJ2-5; D might be TRBD1 or TRBD2, each matching 6 bases. The CDR3 consists of 16 residues. Germline CDR1 is SQVTM and CDR2 is ANQGSEA. Trimming stripped 5 bases from V and 4 bases from J, with 23 bases between.

This CDR3 is CASSRGENYGYTF. CDR3 nucleotides: TGTGCCAGCTCACGGGGGGAGAACTATGGCTACACCTTC. V and J are TRBV18 and TRBJ1-2; D may be TRBD1 (5 bases). The CDR3 length is 13 residues. V shed 4 bases and J shed 2 bases, with 8 bases lying between them. Per germline, CDR1 KGHSH and CDR2 LQKENI.

The chain couples TRBV29-1 to TRBJ1-2; tentative D call: TRBD1 (5 bases). V was trimmed by 0 bases and J by 4 bases, leaving 15 bases between them. Germline V gene sequence: CDR1 SQVTM, CDR2 ANQGSEA. This CDR3 has 15 residues. In nucleotides, the CDR3 is TGCAGCGTTGAAGATGGGAGGGGAAGGAGCTATGGCTACACCTTC. Amino acid sequence: CSVEDGRGRSYGYTF. Variable domain in full (rest from reference TRBV29-1 and TRBJ1-2): SAVISQKPSRDICQRGTSLTIQCQVDSQVTMMFWYRQQPGQSLTLIATANQGSEATYESGFVIDKFPISRPNLTFSTLTVSNMSPEDSSIYLCSVEDGRGRSYGYTFGSGTRLTVV.

The chain uses TRBV6-1 and TRBJ2-7, with TRBD1 matching over 7 bases. CDR1 MNHNS and CDR2 SASEGT come from the germline V gene. This CDR3 is 15 amino acids long. V lost 7 bases to trimming and J lost 3 bases; unmatched junction nucleotides: 12. The CDR3 sequence is CASIPIGDSVYEQYF. The CDR3 bases are TGTGCCAGCATTCCCATCGGGGACAGCGTCTACGAGCAGTACTTC.